Sequencing of this T cell receptor beta chain was carried out in a study of blood T cell repertoires in COVID-19. Study-level background: The analysed material was cDNA or gDNA that came from T cells, B-cell-depleted T cells, or PBMCs.

Seattle-derived patients entered the study during active infection and were followed longitudinally. Assay: immunoSEQ multiplex PCR; the TCRdb copy retains only in-frame clones and omits some. The sample includes over 200,000 clones, about 91% of them seen just once. V shed 5 bases and J shed 4 bases, with 11 bases lying between them. The CDR3 sequence is 13 residues long. The germline V gene encodes CDR1 SGHTA and CDR2 FQGNSA. The chain joins TRBV7-2 to TRBJ1-1; D perhaps matches TRBD1 (5 bases). The TCR comes from a person under 35 with COVID-19, enrolled during active disease. Source material: peripheral blood. The CDR3 spells CASSPGGVTEAFF. DNA of the CDR3: TGTGCCAGCAGCCCCGGGGGGGTCACTGAAGCTTTCTTT.